The 18 T cell receptor delta chains presented below share a single source sample, sequenced in a study of gamma-delta T cells after stem cell transplantation. TCRdb ran CATT on the RT-PCR reads. Here the sample spans 15,000 to 17,000 delta-chain clones, about 8.5% being singletons. Sequencing was performed on gamma-delta T cells. The receptor set was obtained from a human donor. It is not recorded whose cells these are; they may come from a transplant donor.

This clone was picked up a small number of times. This DNA's translation and the protein TCRdb lists, from a much larger clone, do not match at residue 12, likely due to a read error; the protein shown is translated from the DNA. Additional DNA sequences in this sample encode the identical CDR3. J is TRDJ3 and V is TRDV2; D ambiguous. Germline CDR1 and CDR2: GEAIGNYY and EKD. The CDR3 length is 19 residues. The CDR3 sequence: CACDTVGAESSLDTRQMFF. The CDR3 DNA follows: TGTGCCTGTGACACCGTAGGGGCCGAGAGCTCCTTGGACACCCGACAGATGTTTTTC.

A few counts support this clone. TCRdb assigns this DNA the protein of a much larger clone, which departs from its translation at residue 15; this likely reflects a read error, and the protein shown comes from translating the DNA. This sample also contains other DNA sequences that code for the same CDR3. The chain links TRDV2 to TRDJ1; 11 nucleotides agree with TRDD3. The V segment lost 0 bases and the J segment 0 bases; nucleotides outside the gene matches: 17. Germline values: CDR1 GEAIGNYY, CDR2 EKD. The CDR3 extends over 21 amino acids. The CDR3 coding sequence is TGTGCCTGTGACACCGTGTCGCTGGGGGATACTTCTACTCAATACACCGATAAACTCATCTTT. It specifies CACDTVSLGDTSTQYTDKLIF.

This clone was found a few times. TCRdb's protein does not match the DNA translation at residue 9; the protein provided is translated from the DNA. This chain links TRDV2 with TRDJ1, with D tentatively TRDD3 (6 bases). The CDR3 is made up of 16 amino acids. The germline V gene has CDR1 GEAIGNYY and CDR2 EKD. V lost 1 base to trimming and J lost 0 bases, with 14 bases between them. The chain's CDR3 is CACDTGGERYTDKLIF. CDR3 in DNA: TGTGCCTGTGACACGGGGGGAGAACGGTACACCGATAAACTCATCTTT.

This clone was seen many times. Other DNA sequences in this specimen translate into the identical CDR3. This chain links TRDV2 with TRDJ3, with 12 bases matching TRDD3. This CDR3 region has 22 residues. V shed 3 bases, J shed 0 bases, and the junction held 14 bases outside the gene matches. Germline CDR1 reads GEAIGNYY; CDR2 reads EKD. The CDR3 region is CACDLILGDTQRSSWDTRQMFF. The CDR3 nucleotides read TGTGCCTGTGACCTTATACTGGGGGATACTCAAAGAAGCTCCTGGGACACCCGACAGATGTTTTTC.

This clone was observed at least ten times. At residue 8, TCRdb's protein disagrees with the DNA translation; the protein shown here derives from the DNA. The chain links TRDV2 to TRDJ1; tentative D call: TRDD3 (6 bases). The CDR3 is 16 amino acids. Germline CDR1 and CDR2: GEAIGNYY and EKD. CDR3 in DNA: TGTGCCTGTGACATTTTGGGGGCTCTTTACACCTATAAACTCATCTTT. Its protein product is CACDILGALYTYKLIF.

Comment on this clone: One base separates it from a far larger clone, so it is likely a read error. Other DNA sequences in the sample encode the same CDR3. This sequence joins TRDV2 and TRDJ3, with TRDD3 identical over 12 bases. The length of the CDR3 is 18 residues. V gave up 0 bases and J gave up 5 bases; unmatched junction bases: 4. Germline CDR1 reads GEAIGNYY; CDR2 reads EKD. The CDR3 region has the DNA TGTGCCTGTGACACCGTACTGGGGGATACCCGGGACACCCGACAGATGTTTTTC. Translation: CACDTVLGDTRDTRQMFF.

This clone was recorded at least ten times. The mismatch at residue 13 between this DNA's translation and the TCRdb protein of a much larger clone likely reflects a read error; the protein shown is translated from the DNA. The chain carries TRDV2 and TRDJ1, with TRDD3 matching over 10 bases. The germline gives CDR1 GEAIGNYY, CDR2 EKD. The J segment lost 4 bases and the V segment lost 2 bases, leaving 15 bases of the junction unmatched. The length of the CDR3 is 18 residues. This CDR3 reads CACDRGGDTRSYSDKLIF. The CDR3 nucleotides are TGTGCCTGTGACAGAGGGGGGGATACGCGATCTTACAGCGATAAACTCATCTTT.

Remarks on this clone: TCRdb's protein, taken from a much larger clone, differs from this DNA's translation at residue 9, likely owing to a read error; the protein displayed comes from the DNA. This sequence joins TRDV2 and TRDJ1, with D perhaps matching TRDD3 (6 bases). V was cut by 2 bases and J by 3 bases, with 24 bases left in between. CDR1 GEAIGNYY and CDR2 EKD come from the germline V gene. The CDR3 spans 18 residues. CDR3 DNA: TGTGCCTGTGACATGCTATCTGGGGTATACGCGGGGGCCGATAAACTCATCTTT. It codes for CACDMLSGVYAGADKLIF.

This clone was seen only a few times. This chain uses TRDV2 with TRDJ1; D gene ambiguous. The V end lost 0 bases, the J end lost 0 bases, and 13 bases lay between the germline ends. The CDR3 is made up of 16 amino acids. Germline loops: CDR1 GEAIGNYY, CDR2 EKD. The DNA of the CDR3 is TGTGCCTGTGACACCAAGGTCCGTAGGTACACCGATAAACTCATCTTT. It specifies CACDTKVRRYTDKLIF.

This clone was observed at least ten times. TCRdb assigns this DNA the protein of a much larger clone, which departs from its translation at residue 14; this likely reflects a read error, and the protein shown comes from translating the DNA. Here the CDR3 DNA reads TGTGCCTGTGACACCCTAAAATTACTGGGGGATACGACCGGTAAACTCATCTTT. Translating it yields CACDTLKLLGDTTGKLIF. The chain links TRDV2 to TRDJ1, with 13 bases identical to TRDD3. The germline gives CDR1 GEAIGNYY, CDR2 EKD. The CDR3 is made up of 18 amino acids.

This clone was seen a few times. The translation of this DNA and the TCRdb protein of a much larger clone differ at residue 13, probably owing to a read error; the protein shown here is translated from the DNA. The sample has other DNA sequences that encode this CDR3 too. The rearrangement uses TRDV2 and TRDJ1; TRDD3 might be the D (5 bases). CDR3 length: 16 residues. V lost 1 base to trimming and J lost 10 bases, with 24 bases between them. Germline V lookup: CDR1 GEAIGNYY, CDR2 EKD. CDR3 loop: CACDTVSGQRGPGLIF. For the CDR3, the DNA is TGTGCCTGTGACACGGTGTCTGGTCAACGGGGGCCCGGACTCATCTTT.

This clone was counted ten times or more. A read error is possible here, since a much larger clone lies one base away. The chain uses TRDV2 and TRDJ1; the match to TRDD3 covers 13 bases. This CDR3 region has 19 residues. Germline lookup yields CDR1 GEAIGNYY and CDR2 EKD. J lost 4 bases, V lost 0 bases, and 13 bases had no gene match. CDR3 sequence: CACDTVGNWGIRGSDKLIF. The CDR3, as DNA: TGTGCCTGTGACACCGTGGGCAACTGGGGGATACGGGGCAGCGATAAACTCATCTTT.

To note about this clone: One end of the junction varies from germline; a read error may be responsible. The V call is TRDV1, the J call TRDJ1; the D gene is possibly TRDD3 (6 bases). The CDR3 loop spans 22 amino acids. Germline V lookup: CDR1 TSWWSYY, CDR2 QGS. The CDR3 is CAIGEIRLTKTGSNRYTDKLIF. In nucleotides, the CDR3 is TGTGCTATTGGGGAAATCCGCCTTACGAAGACTGGGAGTAACCGATACACCGATAAACTCATCTTT.

This clone was seen only a few times. A single base is all that separates this from a far larger clone, so a read error is likely. This sample also contains other DNA sequences that code for the same CDR3. The chain recombines TRDV2 with TRDJ1; 7 positions agree with TRDD3. The CDR3 loop spans 17 amino acids. Germline CDR1 reads GEAIGNYY; CDR2 reads EKD. V dropped 4 bases and J dropped 0; count of bases not matched to a gene: 13. The CDR3 DNA reads TGTGCCTGTGATGCCCTTACAGAGGGATACCACACCGATAAACTCATCTTT. It encodes CACDALTEGYHTDKLIF.

This clone turned up a few times. A read error likely explains why the TCRdb protein, taken from a much larger clone, differs from this DNA's translation at residue 3; the protein shown is translated from the DNA. CDR3 coding DNA: TGTGCCTTTGACAAAGTTGGTCAGACGGACGCCGATCCCTCCCATAAACTCATCTTT. Translation: CAFDKVGQTDADPSHKLIF. The rearrangement links TRDV2 to TRDJ1; no definite D call. Germline V gene sequence: CDR1 GEAIGNYY, CDR2 EKD. The CDR3 is 19 amino acids.

This clone was counted at least ten times. The chain links TRDV2 to TRDJ1; TRDD3 matches 8 bases. V was pared by 1 base and J by 4 bases, with 22 bases of the junction left unmatched. In germline, CDR1 is GEAIGNYY, CDR2 EKD. This CDR3 comprises 20 residues. Here the CDR3 reads CACDTLTSSLRGDRSDKLIF. CDR3 coding DNA: TGTGCCTGTGACACGCTTACTTCCTCCTTACGGGGGGATAGGAGCGATAAACTCATCTTT.

With respect to this clone: Given a far larger clone just one base away, this is likely a sequencing read error. This specimen includes other DNA sequences encoding the same CDR3. This chain links TRDV2 with TRDJ1; 7 bases fit TRDD3. Trimming removed 3 bases from V and 0 bases from J; junction bases left unmatched: 18. The CDR3 length is 19 residues. CDR1 and CDR2 from the germline V gene are GEAIGNYY and EKD. The CDR3 DNA reads TGTGCCTGTGACCCTACTACCCACACCGGGGGATCGTACACCGATAAACTCATCTTT. Residues: CACDPTTHTGGSYTDKLIF.

For the CDR3, the DNA is TGTGCCTGTGACACCGTCCAACCCACCAACGCCTATAAACTCATCTTT. Its protein is CACDTVQPTNAYKLIF. This rearrangement joins TRDV2 to TRDJ1, with D unresolved. This CDR3 comprises 16 residues. V was trimmed by 0 bases and J by 6 bases, leaving 19 bases between them. Germline loops: CDR1 GEAIGNYY, CDR2 EKD.